Presented here are 32 T cell receptor beta chains from one specimen sequenced in a study of T cell repertoires in cytomegalovirus infection. TCRdb reanalysed the reads using MiXCR and keeps one entry per CDR3 protein. The sample holds 250,000 or so distinct CDR3 sequences, approximately 8.3% seen once. The specimen was PBMCs. Every receptor here comes from a human donor in good health (CMV status not recorded). Some clones in this sample may be carry-over from other donors' samples.

This clonotype was recorded many times. The gene calls are TRBV7-8 and TRBJ2-7, with D perhaps TRBD1 (7 bases). This CDR3 has 16 amino acids. Trimming stripped 3 bases from V and 3 bases from J, with 18 bases between. Germline V gene sequence: CDR1 SGHVS, CDR2 FQNEAQ. In DNA form, the CDR3 reads TGTGCCAGCAGCTTTCACATAAACAGGGGACTCTACGAGCAGTACTTC. Encoded protein: CASSFHINRGLYEQYF.

This clonotype turned up a few times. This sequence joins TRBV5-1 and TRBJ2-3; a weak D match, TRBD2 (5 bases). Germline V CDR1 and CDR2: SGHRS, YFSETQ. Trimming cost V 2 bases and J 1 base, with 20 bases left between them. This CDR3 spans 18 amino acids. CDR3: CASSFGALSGSGTDTQYF. As DNA, the CDR3 is TGCGCCAGCAGCTTCGGTGCCCTGAGTGGGAGCGGCACAGATACGCAGTATTTT.

This clonotype turned up a few times. The CDR3 loop is CASSQPGQGKGEQYF. For the CDR3, the DNA is TGCGCCAGCAGCCAACCGGGACAGGGGAAAGGCGAGCAGTACTTC. The chain has TRBV4-1 and TRBJ2-7; 10 nucleotides match TRBD1. The CDR3 extends over 15 amino acids. The ends lost 2 bases at V and 6 bases at J; junction bases unmatched: 7. Germline CDR1 MGHRA, CDR2 YSYEKL.

This clonotype was observed at least ten times. This sequence joins TRBV6-6 and TRBJ1-1, with D unresolved. CDR1 and CDR2 from the germline V gene are MNHNY and SVGAGI (reference sequence). The CDR3 spans 14 residues. V was trimmed by 5 bases and J by 5 bases, leaving 15 bases between them. CDR3 bases: TGTGCCAGCAGTGTATCGGCCCGGGGAACTGAAGCTTTCTTT. Translating it yields CASSVSARGTEAFF.

This clonotype has just a few counts. The V and J genes are TRBV20-1 and TRBJ2-5; D is ambiguous. The V end lost 2 bases, the J end lost 5 bases, and 12 bases lay between the germline ends. The CDR3 sequence is 13 residues long. Germline V lookup: CDR1 DFQATT, CDR2 SNEGSKA (reference sequence). CDR3 DNA: TGCAGTGCTAGACCCCCAACAGCGGAGACCCAGTACTTC. Protein sequence: CSARPPTAETQYF.

This clonotype was seen more than once but under ten times. This may arise from a read error, as a much more abundant clone is one base away. The gene calls are TRBV7-2 and TRBJ1-5; no clear D. Germline V gene data show CDR1 as SGHTA and CDR2 as FQGNSA. V was shortened by 7 bases and J by 9 bases, with 13 bases between the two germline ends. The CDR3 has 12 amino acids. CDR3 DNA sequence: TGTGCCAGCACGGCAATACCAGGGCCCCAGCATTTT. Protein product: CASTAIPGPQHF.

This clonotype was seen ten or more times. V and J are TRBV7-8 and TRBJ2-1; 10 nucleotides line up with TRBD1. The CDR3 covers 15 residues. From germline, CDR1 is SGHVS and CDR2 FQNEAQ. J gave up 6 bases and V 5 bases, and 7 bases lay outside the gene matches. CDR3 loop: CASSQDRGLGNEQFF. DNA for the CDR3: TGTGCCAGCAGCCAAGACAGGGGGCTTGGCAATGAGCAGTTCTTC.

The table lists this clonotype with many counts. V gene TRBV7-2 combines with J gene TRBJ2-3, with 7 bases identical to TRBD2. This CDR3 comprises 21 residues. V gave up 2 bases and J gave up 2 bases; unmatched junction bases: 22. Germline CDR1 and CDR2: SGHTA and FQGNSA. CDR3 residues: CASSLTLQLNQREKNTDTQYF. The CDR3, as DNA: TGTGCCAGCAGCTTAACACTCCAACTGAATCAGCGGGAAAAGAACACAGATACGCAGTATTTT. The variable domain in full, completed from reference TRBV7-2 and TRBJ2-3, reads GAGVSQSPSNKVTEKGKDVELRCDPISGHTALYWYRQSLGQGLEFLIYFQGNSAPDKSGLPSDRFSAERTGGSVSTLTIQRTQQEDSAVYLCASSLTLQLNQREKNTDTQYFGPGTRLTVL.

The table lists this clonotype with many counts. This chain connects TRBV7-2 to TRBJ1-6; no clear D gene. Germline V gives CDR1 SGHTA, CDR2 FQGNSA. V shed 5 bases and J shed 7 bases, with 9 bases lying between them. This CDR3 has 13 residues. In DNA, the CDR3 is TGTGCCAGCAGCCCACGGTTGAATTCACCCCTCCACTTT. Translation gives CASSPRLNSPLHF.

CDR3 amino acids: CASSLTSGGAIGEQFF. The DNA of the CDR3 is TGCGCCAGCAGCTTGACTAGCGGGGGGGCTATCGGTGAGCAGTTCTTC. The chain employs TRBV5-1 and TRBJ2-1; 13 nucleotides line up with TRBD2. Germline CDR1 SGHRS, CDR2 YFSETQ. The CDR3 contains 16 residues. Unmatched junction bases numbered 7, after V lost 1 base and J lost 9 bases. The full variable domain, in which reference TRBV5-1 and TRBJ2-1 provide the parts outside the CDR3, is KAGVTQTPRYLIKTRGQQVTLSCSPISGHRSVSWYQQTPGQGLQFLFEYFSETQRNKGNFPGRFSGRQFSNSRSEMNVSTLELGDSALYLCASSLTSGGAIGEQFFGPGTRLTVL.

V usage is TRBV2 and J usage is TRBJ1-2, with TRBD1 matching 7 bases. The CDR3 has 15 residues. V trimming: 4 bases; J trimming: 0 bases; junction bases outside the gene matches: 5. Germline CDR1 and CDR2: SNHLY and FYNNEI. The CDR3 region has the DNA TGTGCCAGCAGTGGGGTCGGGACAGCTAACTATGGCTACACCTTC. Protein: CASSGVGTANYGYTF.

This clonotype was found a few times. For the CDR3, the DNA is TGTGCCAGCAGTCGAGCCCCAGGGACAGGGTGGAACTATGGCTACACCTTC. Protein: CASSRAPGTGWNYGYTF. The chain recombines TRBV12-3 or TRBV12-4 with TRBJ1-2; 9 bases line up with TRBD1. The V segment lost 5 bases and the J segment 2 bases; nucleotides outside the gene matches: 12. The CDR3 runs to 17 residues.

This clonotype was detected ten times or more. A read error may account for a junction end that differs from germline. The chain combines TRBV4-1 with TRBJ1-3, with D possibly matching TRBD1 (5 bases). The CDR3 has 15 amino acids. From germline, CDR1 is MGHRA and CDR2 YSYEKL. The CDR3 coding sequence is TGCGCCAGCAGCCAAGACCAGGCGCGGGGGGTGAGGAGGCATTTT. As protein: CASSQDQARGVRRHF.

This clonotype was counted ten times or more. J is TRBJ2-3 and V is TRBV24-1; D unclear. This CDR3 has 12 amino acids. The germline V and J ends were trimmed by 0 bases and 6 bases, with 3 bases remaining between them. Looked up from germline, CDR1 is KGHDR and CDR2 is SFDVKD. The CDR3 sequence is CATSDLQDTQYF. CDR3 bases: TGTGCCACCAGTGATTTGCAGGATACGCAGTATTTT.

The chain has TRBV7-9 and TRBJ2-6; D remains ambiguous. This CDR3 has 14 amino acids. Germline CDR1 reads SEHNR; CDR2 reads FQNEAQ (reference sequence). Trimming stripped 2 bases from V and 6 bases from J, with 8 bases between. The CDR3 bases are TGTGCCAGCAGCTTACAAGGTACGGCCAACGTCCTGACTTTC. This gives the protein CASSLQGTANVLTF.

The chain couples TRBV7-2 to TRBJ2-2; D perhaps matches TRBD1 (6 bases). Between the trimmed V and J ends, which lost 6 bases and 6 bases, there was a span of 17 bases. The germline CDR1 and CDR2 sequences are SGHTA and FQGNSA. The CDR3 consists of 15 residues. CDR3 protein: CASRWWGHLSGELFF. As DNA, the CDR3 is TGTGCCAGCAGGTGGTGGGGACACCTCTCCGGGGAGCTGTTTTTT.

This clonotype has at least ten counts. The rearrangement joins TRBV7-2 to TRBJ1-1; D might be TRBD1 (6 bases). V lost 3 bases to trimming and J lost 6 bases, with 20 bases between them. The CDR3 spans 16 residues. Germline lookup yields CDR1 SGHTA and CDR2 FQGNSA. CDR3 sequence (DNA): TGTGCCAGCAGCTTGCAGGGGTCATGGGGGATTGCTGAAGCTTTCTTT. Encoded protein: CASSLQGSWGIAEAFF.

This clonotype was seen at least ten times. The chain combines TRBV20-1 with TRBJ1-1; D ambiguous. Germline CDR1 reads DFQATT; CDR2 reads SNEGSKA (reference sequence). Trimming cost V 3 bases and J 4 bases, with 6 bases left between them. The CDR3 has 11 residues. The CDR3 nucleotides read TGCAGTGCTAGTGAATCCACTGAAGCTTTCTTT. Residues: CSASESTEAFF.

In this sample, this clonotype turned up many times. The gene calls are TRBV7-9 and TRBJ1-5; D not certain. The CDR3 has 14 residues. Germline assignment: CDR1 SEHNR and CDR2 FQNEAQ (reference sequence). V lost 4 bases and J lost 4, with 11 bases in between. Here the CDR3 reads CASSSNQVNQPQHF. CDR3 sequence (DNA): TGTGCCAGCAGCTCGAACCAGGTAAATCAGCCCCAGCATTTT.

The genes are TRBV20-1 and TRBJ1-6, with D unresolved. The germline CDR1 and CDR2 sequences are DFQATT and SNEGSKA (reference sequence). Between the trimmed V and J ends, which lost 3 bases and 4 bases, there was a span of 13 bases. CDR3 size: 15 residues. The CDR3 sequence is CSASGAGEYNSPLHF. The CDR3 nucleotides are TGCAGTGCTAGCGGTGCGGGAGAATATAATTCACCCCTCCACTTT.

This clonotype was counted at least ten times. The rearrangement joins TRBV7-2 to TRBJ1-4; D gene ambiguous. This CDR3 comprises 13 residues. The germline V and J ends were trimmed by 7 bases and 3 bases, with 9 bases remaining between them. Germline V CDR1 and CDR2: SGHTA, FQGNSA. The CDR3 protein is CASTPGPNEKLFF. In DNA form, the CDR3 reads TGTGCCAGCACCCCCGGGCCTAATGAAAAACTGTTTTTT.

This clonotype was counted ten times or more. The chain carries TRBV19 and TRBJ2-1, with D tentatively TRBD2 (6 bases). CDR3 size: 18 residues. CDR1 is LNHDA and CDR2 is SQIVND in the germline V gene (reference sequence). V was pared by 5 bases and J by 4 bases, with 24 bases between. CDR3 in amino acids: CASSQGGPGPNFYNEQFF. CDR3 DNA: TGTGCCAGTAGTCAGGGAGGCCCGGGACCCAATTTTTACAATGAGCAGTTCTTC.

This sequence joins TRBV28 and TRBJ2-4; D not certain. CDR1 is MDHEN and CDR2 is SYDVKM in the germline V gene. CDR3 length: 13 residues. V was trimmed by 4 bases and J by 6 bases, leaving 10 bases between them. CDR3 DNA: TGTGCCAGCAGTTACCCAGGATTAAACATTCAGTACTTC. Encoded protein: CASSYPGLNIQYF.

DNA of the CDR3: TGTGCCAGTAGCCGAAAGGGGGAAAGCCGCCATTCACCCCTCCACTTT. Its protein is CASSRKGESRHSPLHF. This rearrangement joins TRBV19 to TRBJ1-6, with TRBD1 as a possible D gene (6 bases). The CDR3 consists of 16 residues. Deletions cut 6 bases from V and 8 bases from J, with 20 bases between. Germline lookup yields CDR1 LNHDA and CDR2 SQIVND (reference sequence).

This clonotype was counted many times. V and J are TRBV28 and TRBJ1-2; 7 bases align to TRBD1. V lost 7 bases to trimming and J lost 4 bases; unmatched junction nucleotides: 9. CDR3 length equals 14 residues. Germline CDR1 and CDR2: MDHEN and SYDVKM. The CDR3 nucleotides are TGTGCCAGCATACCACAGGGGACTGCCTATGGCTACACCTTC. Protein: CASIPQGTAYGYTF.

At least ten counts were recorded for this clonotype. V usage is TRBV28 and J usage is TRBJ2-1; TRBD1 aligns across 8 bases. The V and J ends lost 4 bases and 7 bases, in that order; junction bases with no gene match: 9. Germline assignment: CDR1 MDHEN and CDR2 SYDVKM. The CDR3 totals 15 residues. CDR3 residues: CASSSWTGSVNEQFF. In nucleotides, the CDR3 is TGTGCCAGCAGTTCGTGGACAGGGTCGGTGAATGAGCAGTTCTTC.

This clonotype was picked up many times. The V call is TRBV7-2, the J call TRBJ2-6; D remains ambiguous. The V gene lost 0 bases and the J gene lost 3 bases, with 3 bases spanning the gap. CDR1 is SGHTA and CDR2 is FQGNSA in the germline V gene. The CDR3 is made up of 14 amino acids. The CDR3 nucleotides read TGTGCCAGCAGCTTAGCTGGTGGGGCCAACGTCCTGACTTTC. Amino acid sequence: CASSLAGGANVLTF.

Concerning this clonotype itself: A much more abundant neighbour one base away suggests this may be a read error. The rearrangement uses TRBV19 and TRBJ1-5; D remains ambiguous. This CDR3 has 13 amino acids. CDR1 is LNHDA, CDR2 SQIVND, per germline (reference sequence). The germline V and J ends were trimmed by 5 bases and 9 bases, with 14 bases remaining between them. CDR3 sequence reads: CASSSRPGRPQHF. CDR3 DNA: TGTGCCAGTAGTTCGAGGCCTGGGAGGCCCCAGCATTTT. The whole variable domain, remainder taken from reference TRBV19 and TRBJ1-5, is DGGITQSPKYLFRKEGQNVTLSCEQNLNHDAMYWYRQDPGQGLRLIYYSQIVNDFQKGDIAEGYSVSREKKESFPLTVTSAQKNPTAFYLCASSSRPGRPQHFGDGTRLSIL.

This chain connects TRBV7-6 to TRBJ1-1, with TRBD1 identical over 7 bases. Germline V gives CDR1 SGHVS, CDR2 FNYEAQ. The CDR3 contains 13 residues. The J segment lost 4 bases and the V segment lost 5 bases, leaving 4 bases of the junction unmatched. The CDR3 spells CASSQRQGTEAFF. In DNA, the CDR3 is TGTGCCAGCAGCCAAAGACAGGGCACTGAAGCTTTCTTT.

There are many counts of this clonotype. V usage is TRBV7-2 and J usage is TRBJ1-1, with D unclear. There are 13 residues in the CDR3. CDR1 is SGHTA and CDR2 is FQGNSA in the germline V gene. V dropped 1 base and J dropped 1 base, with 4 bases sitting between them. CDR3 sequence: CASSLEQNTEAFF. The CDR3 DNA reads as TGTGCCAGCAGCTTAGAACAGAACACTGAAGCTTTCTTT.

Ten or more counts support this clonotype. This chain joins TRBV7-9 and TRBJ1-2; the D is unclear. The V end was cut by 5 bases, the J end by 2 bases, with 15 bases between. This CDR3 has 15 residues. CDR1 is SEHNR, CDR2 FQNEAQ, per germline (reference sequence). This CDR3 is CASSRIRTENYGYTF. The CDR3 coding sequence is TGTGCCAGCAGCCGGATTAGGACGGAAAACTATGGCTACACCTTC. The full variable domain, its missing parts supplied by reference TRBV7-9 and TRBJ1-2, is DTGVSQNPRHKITKRGQNVTFRCDPISEHNRLYWYRQTLGQGPEFLTYFQNEAQLEKSRLLSDRFSAERPKGSFSTLEIQRTEQGDSAMYLCASSRIRTENYGYTFGSGTRLTVV.

This clonotype was picked up many times. The CDR3 region has the DNA TGTGCCACCAAGAAGAGACCGAGATCAGAATTCTACGAGCAGTACTTC. This encodes CATKKRPRSEFYEQYF. V usage is TRBV24-1 and J usage is TRBJ2-7; D ambiguous. V lost 8 bases, J lost 3 bases, and 22 bases lay in between. The CDR3 consists of 16 residues. Germline assignment: CDR1 KGHDR and CDR2 SFDVKD.